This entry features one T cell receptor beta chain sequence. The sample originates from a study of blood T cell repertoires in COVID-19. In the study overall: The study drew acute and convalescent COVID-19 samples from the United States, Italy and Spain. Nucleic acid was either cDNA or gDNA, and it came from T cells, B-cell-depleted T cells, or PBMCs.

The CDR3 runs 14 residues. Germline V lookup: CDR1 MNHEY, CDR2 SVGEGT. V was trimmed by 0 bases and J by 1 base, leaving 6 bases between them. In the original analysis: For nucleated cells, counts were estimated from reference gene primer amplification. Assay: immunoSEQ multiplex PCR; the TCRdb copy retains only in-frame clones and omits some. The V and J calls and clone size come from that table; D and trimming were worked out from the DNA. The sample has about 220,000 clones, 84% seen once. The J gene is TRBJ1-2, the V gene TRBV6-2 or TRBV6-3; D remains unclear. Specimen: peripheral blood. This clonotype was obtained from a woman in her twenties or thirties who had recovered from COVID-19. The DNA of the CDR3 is TGTGCCAGCAGTTACTCGACATTTAACTATGGCTACACCTTC. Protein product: CASSYSTFNYGYTF.